This T cell receptor (beta chain) was obtained from a study of cytomegalovirus exposure and HLA in healthy donors. Primers included in the PCR were 60 Vbeta and 13 Jbeta primers. TCRdb keeps only in-frame clones here, not all; method: immunoSEQ multiplex PCR. This repertoire shows about 230,000 clones, approximately 82% found once; its top ten account for more than 0.5%. J gave up 5 bases and V 5 bases, and 9 bases lay outside the gene matches. CDR1 LNHDA and CDR2 SQIVND come from the germline V gene (reference sequence). The CDR3 is 15 residues long. The material sequenced was PBMCs. The rearrangement uses TRBV19 and TRBJ1-2; 9 nucleotides align to TRBD1. The TCR sequence derives from a woman aged 40 to 50 in good health and CMV-seronegative. CDR3 DNA: TGTGCCAGTAGTCCGCGACAGGGGGACTTATATGGCTACACCTTC. Translating gives CASSPRQGDLYGYTF.